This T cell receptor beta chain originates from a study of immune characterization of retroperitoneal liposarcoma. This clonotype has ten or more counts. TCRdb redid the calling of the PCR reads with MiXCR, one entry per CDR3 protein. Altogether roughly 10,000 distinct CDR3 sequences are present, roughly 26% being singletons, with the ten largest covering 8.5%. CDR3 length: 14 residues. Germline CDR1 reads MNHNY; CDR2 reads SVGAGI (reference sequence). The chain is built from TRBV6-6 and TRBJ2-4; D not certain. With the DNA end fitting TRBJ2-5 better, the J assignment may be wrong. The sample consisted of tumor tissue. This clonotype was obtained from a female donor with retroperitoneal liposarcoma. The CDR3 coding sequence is TGTGCCAGCAGTTACTCGATGATAGGAGAGACCCAGTACTTC. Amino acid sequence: CASSYSMIGETQYF.